These 24 T cell receptor beta chains originate from one sample sequenced in a study of shared clonotypes between healthy human individuals. The table came from immunoSEQ multiplex PCR; TCRdb's copy has only in-frame clones and leaves some out. The sample has more than 2 million clones, 90% to 97% seen once; the top ten hold approximately 0.13%. Sequenced: naive CD4+ T cells sorted from blood. Sample subset: CD45RA+ positively selected. These receptor sequences come from a man younger than 35 in good health.

J is TRBJ1-1 and V is TRBV11-2, with 10 nucleotides matching TRBD1. This CDR3 has 16 amino acids. The germline V gene encodes CDR1 SGHAT and CDR2 FQNNGV. V lost 5 bases and J lost 0; bases outside the gene matches: 6. CDR3 coding DNA: TGTGCCAGCAGCCCGGGGACAGGGGTAGTGAACACTGAAGCTTTCTTT. It specifies CASSPGTGVVNTEAFF.

Written as DNA, the CDR3 is TGTGCCAGCAGCCCACGACTAGCGGGGAGTCAAGAGACCCAGTACTTC. Its translation: CASSPRLAGSQETQYF. V and J are TRBV9 and TRBJ2-5, with TRBD2 matching 11 bases. V lost 4 bases to trimming and J lost 2 bases; unmatched junction nucleotides: 7. There are 16 residues in the CDR3. Germline V gives CDR1 SGDLS, CDR2 YYNGEE.

The chain employs TRBV11-2 and TRBJ2-5, with D tentatively TRBD1 (5 bases). V shed 5 bases and J shed 1 base, with 14 bases lying between them. Germline CDR1 reads SGHAT; CDR2 reads FQNNGV. This CDR3 is built from 15 residues. In DNA form, the CDR3 reads TGTGCCAGCAGCCAAACGACAGCGTTCCAAGAGACCCAGTACTTC. Amino acids: CASSQTTAFQETQYF.

The chain uses TRBV4-3 and TRBJ2-5; possibly TRBD2 for D (6 bases). Germline values: CDR1 LGHNA, CDR2 YSLEER. Trimming removed 0 bases from V and 1 base from J, with 6 bases in between. There are 14 residues in the CDR3. CDR3 residues: CASSQEGGQETQYF. The DNA for the CDR3 is TGCGCCAGCAGCCAAGAGGGGGGCCAAGAGACCCAGTACTTC.

The V call is TRBV7-6, the J call TRBJ2-5; tentative D call: TRBD1 (6 bases). The germline gives CDR1 SGHVS, CDR2 FNYEAQ. The CDR3 totals 13 residues. V lost 4 bases and J 5 bases, leaving 11 bases between the germline ends. The CDR3: CASSSTGLETQYF. The CDR3 coding sequence is TGTGCCAGCAGCTCAACAGGGTTGGAGACCCAGTACTTC. Combining the CDR3 with reference TRBV7-6 and TRBJ2-5 gives the whole variable domain GAGVSQSPRYKVTKRGQDVALRCDPISGHVSLYWYRQALGQGPEFLTYFNYEAQQDKSGLPNDRFSAERPEGSISTLTIQRTEQRDSAMYRCASSSTGLETQYFGPGTRLLVL.

This clone was counted once. The chain is built from TRBV30 and TRBJ2-7; 8 bases agree with TRBD2. The ends lost 5 bases at V and 8 bases at J; junction bases unmatched: 14. Germline CDR1 GTSNPN, CDR2 SVGIG (reference sequence). CDR3 length: 14 amino acids. The DNA of the CDR3 is TGTGCCTGGGGCTTCGGGAGCGGGAGATATAAGCAGTACTTC. Protein sequence: CAWGFGSGRYKQYF.

This rearrangement joins TRBV27 to TRBJ1-1; D remains ambiguous. Trimming took 4 bases from V and 1 from J, leaving 10 bases between them. Germline values: CDR1 MNHEY, CDR2 SMNVEV (reference sequence). The CDR3 is made up of 14 amino acids. For the CDR3, the DNA is TGTGCCAGCAGTTCCCCGGCGGGGAACACTGAAGCTTTCTTT. This encodes CASSSPAGNTEAFF.

CDR3 nucleotides: TGTGCCAGCAGCCAAGATCTTGAGCCCCCACCGCCCCCCTATGGCTACACCTTC. This sequence encodes CASSQDLEPPPPPYGYTF. The gene calls are TRBV4-2 and TRBJ1-2; D ambiguous. CDR1 is LGHNA and CDR2 is YNFKEQ in the germline V gene. The length of the CDR3 is 18 residues. Trimming took off 0 bases at V and 4 bases at J, with 21 bases between the two ends.

V usage is TRBV19 and J usage is TRBJ2-2; D perhaps matches TRBD1 (6 bases). The CDR3 totals 14 residues. Per the germline V gene, CDR1 is LNHDA and CDR2 is SQIVND (reference sequence). Deletions cut 3 bases from V and 7 bases from J, with 12 bases between. The chain's CDR3 is CASSIHRVDGELFF. Written as DNA, the CDR3 is TGTGCCAGTAGTATTCACAGGGTGGACGGGGAGCTGTTTTTT.

Of note for this clone: Its ends do not fully match the called genes, so a read error is possible. The J gene is TRBJ1-5, the V gene TRBV6-1, with D maybe TRBD1 (5 bases). CDR3 length: 16 amino acids. Germline CDR1 and CDR2: MNHNS and SASEGT. Here the CDR3 reads CASSGHRQGSDQPQHF. The CDR3, as DNA: TGTGCCAGCAGTGGACACCGCCAGGGTAGCGATCAGCCCCAGCATTTT.

This clone has more than one count but fewer than ten. Other DNA sequences in this specimen translate into the identical CDR3. This chain joins TRBV5-1 and TRBJ2-7; 10 bases align to TRBD1. The V gene end was trimmed by 4 bases and the J gene end by 3 bases; junction bases not matched to a gene: 4. This CDR3 is built from 14 residues. Germline V gives CDR1 SGHRS, CDR2 YFSETQ. The CDR3 nucleotides read TGCGCCAGCAGCACCGGGACAGGGGACTACGAGCAGTACTTC. It encodes CASSTGTGDYEQYF.

The chain joins TRBV5-1 to TRBJ1-1, with D hard to call. V dropped 0 bases and J dropped 5 bases, with 11 bases sitting between them. CDR3 length: 14 amino acids. Germline V gene sequence: CDR1 SGHRS, CDR2 YFSETQ. The CDR3 nucleotides read TGCGCCAGCAGCTTGGAATCAGCCGGGACTGAAGCTTTCTTT. It encodes CASSLESAGTEAFF.

The chain joins TRBV2 to TRBJ2-6, with D perhaps matching TRBD2 (6 bases). Trimming stripped 5 bases from V and 1 base from J, with 18 bases between. This CDR3 comprises 18 residues. Germline V gene data show CDR1 as SNHLY and CDR2 as FYNNEI. In DNA form, the CDR3 reads TGTGCCAGCAGTCACCGGGACTTTATCACGTCTGGGGCCAACGTCCTGACTTTC. Its translation is CASSHRDFITSGANVLTF. Together with reference TRBV2 and TRBJ2-6, the CDR3 gives the full variable domain: EPEVTQTPSHQVTQMGQEVILRCVPISNHLYFYWYRQILGQKVEFLVSFYNNEISEKSEIFDDQFSVERPDGSNFTLKIRSTKLEDSAMYFCASSHRDFITSGANVLTFGAGSRLTVL.

V usage is TRBV7-9 and J usage is TRBJ2-2; tentative D call: TRBD1 (6 bases). Germline V gene lookup returns CDR1 SEHNR and CDR2 FQNEAQ (reference sequence). The V gene lost 6 bases and the J gene lost 6 bases, with 11 bases spanning the gap. CDR3 length: 13 amino acids. The CDR3 bases are TGTGCCAGCAGAACCACAGGGTCCGGGGAGCTGTTTTTT. Its translation: CASRTTGSGELFF. The complete variable domain, with remaining parts taken from reference TRBV7-9 and TRBJ2-2, reads DTGVSQNPRHKITKRGQNVTFRCDPISEHNRLYWYRQTLGQGPEFLTYFQNEAQLEKSRLLSDRFSAERPKGSFSTLEIQRTEQGDSAMYLCASRTTGSGELFFGEGSRLTVL.

This rearrangement joins TRBV18 to TRBJ2-7, with 8 bases that match TRBD2. The CDR3 contains 15 residues. Trimming removed 2 bases from V and 3 bases from J; junction bases left unmatched: 6. Germline V lookup: CDR1 KGHSH, CDR2 LQKENI. CDR3 residues: CASSPSSGGGYEQYF. The DNA for the CDR3 is TGTGCCAGCTCACCAAGCAGCGGGGGAGGCTACGAGCAGTACTTC.

The chain uses TRBV30 and TRBJ1-2; tentatively, D is TRBD1 (5 bases). Deletions cut 5 bases from V and 8 bases from J, with 18 bases between. Germline V gives CDR1 GTSNPN, CDR2 SVGIG (reference sequence). The CDR3 spans 13 residues. The CDR3 DNA reads TGTGCCTGGGCCCGGGGAGGGGAGGACGGCTACACCTTC. As protein: CAWARGGEDGYTF. Filled out from reference TRBV30 and TRBJ1-2, the complete variable domain reads SQTIHQWPATLVQPVGSPLSLECTVEGTSNPNLYWYRQAAGRGLQLLFYSVGIGQISSEVPQNLSASRPQDRQFILSSKKLLLSDSGFYLCAWARGGEDGYTFGSGTRLTVV.

The rearrangement joins TRBV18 to TRBJ1-1; weak D call: TRBD1 (5 bases). V lost 1 base and J lost 1, with 10 bases in between. Germline values: CDR1 KGHSH, CDR2 LQKENI. The CDR3 runs 15 residues. CDR3 sequence reads: CASSPQEGSNTEAFF. In DNA form, the CDR3 reads TGTGCCAGCTCACCACAGGAGGGGTCGAACACTGAAGCTTTCTTT.

J is TRBJ2-3 and V is TRBV6-5; D unresolved. The V gene's germline CDR1 is MNHEY and CDR2 SVGAGI. V was shortened by 6 bases and J by 0 bases, with 10 bases between the two germline ends. This CDR3 is 14 amino acids long. CDR3: CASSSGSSTDTQYF. The CDR3 DNA sequence: TGTGCCAGCAGCTCCGGATCTAGCACAGATACGCAGTATTTT.

V usage is TRBV6-1 and J usage is TRBJ1-1, with TRBD1 matching over 7 bases. Germline lookup yields CDR1 MNHNS and CDR2 SASEGT. The CDR3 is 15 amino acids. J gave up 1 base and V 7 bases, and 9 bases lay outside the gene matches. CDR3 sequence reads: CASTPGTAGNTEAFF. Here the CDR3 DNA reads TGTGCCAGCACCCCGGGGACAGCCGGGAACACTGAAGCTTTCTTT.

The rearrangement uses TRBV19 and TRBJ2-7; possible D gene TRBD1, 5 bases. V shed 4 bases and J shed 6 bases, with 16 bases lying between them. The CDR3 is made up of 14 amino acids. Germline V gene lookup returns CDR1 LNHDA and CDR2 SQIVND (reference sequence). The CDR3, as DNA: TGTGCCAGTAGTACGACAGTTCAGGGAAGCGAGCAGTACTTC. Translated: CASSTTVQGSEQYF.

This clone was recorded once. This specimen includes other DNA sequences encoding the same CDR3. V usage is TRBV15 and J usage is TRBJ1-2, with D unresolved. CDR1 is LNHNV, CDR2 YYDKDF, per germline (reference sequence). The length of the CDR3 is 13 residues. Trimming pared 0 bases from V and 5 bases from J, leaving 7 bases between. The DNA of the CDR3 is TGTGCCACCAGCAGAGACCGGCCGTATGGCTACACCTTC. Translation: CATSRDRPYGYTF.

The rearrangement links TRBV28 to TRBJ1-2; 9 positions agree with TRBD1. This CDR3 is built from 16 residues. V was clipped by 3 bases and J by 4 bases; unmatched bases: 9. Germline V gene sequence: CDR1 MDHEN, CDR2 SYDVKM. CDR3 protein: CASSFPTGTGPYGYTF. CDR3 nucleotides: TGTGCCAGCAGTTTCCCTACCGGGACAGGGCCCTATGGCTACACCTTC.

This sequence joins TRBV19 and TRBJ1-2, with no clear D. V lost 1 base and J lost 4, with 7 bases in between. The germline V gene has CDR1 LNHDA and CDR2 SQIVND (reference sequence). The CDR3 has 13 residues. The CDR3 loop reads CASSIGDSYGYTF. The DNA for the CDR3 is TGTGCCAGTAGTATAGGGGATTCCTATGGCTACACCTTC.

Worth noting for this clone: This same CDR3 is encoded by further DNA sequences in the sample. The rearrangement links TRBV2 to TRBJ2-7; the match to TRBD2 covers 7 bases. Germline lookup yields CDR1 SNHLY and CDR2 FYNNEI. This CDR3 has 13 residues. J lost 5 bases, V lost 3 bases, and 4 bases had no gene match. The CDR3 DNA is TGTGCCAGCAGTGAGGGAGGGTTTGACGAGCAGTACTTC. Amino acids: CASSEGGFDEQYF.